A selection of T cell receptor beta chains follows, all from one sample in a study of beta chain features in type 1 diabetes. Some clones are missing from TCRdb's copy, which holds only in-frame ones; the method was immunoSEQ multiplex PCR. The sample records hundreds of thousands of clones, around an eighth being singletons. Sequencing input: naive CD4+ T cells from blood. These receptors were taken from a man aged 18 to 30 with type 1 diabetes. Each CDR3 is given with its conserved first and last residue. A D gene is named only where the DNA matches it firmly. Expanded clones are given a class, and other clones once, few, many or no size at all.

V: TRBV5-4
size: -
J: TRBJ2-5
D: -
DNA: TGTGCCAGCAGCCCTGGGGGACCTGGGGAGACCCAGTACTTC
CDR3: CASSPGGPGETQYF

V: TRBV27
size: -
J: TRBJ1-1
D: -
DNA: TGTGCCAGCAGTAGAAGACAGAACACTGAAGCTTTCTTT
CDR3: CASSRRQNTEAFF

V: TRBV21-1
size: few
J: TRBJ1-6
D: -
DNA: TGTGCCGCTGCGGAACAGGGGGATTCACCCCTCCACTTT
CDR3: CAAAEQGDSPLHF

V: TRBV18
size: -
J: TRBJ2-7
D: TRBD1
DNA: TGTGCCAGCTCACCCGGGACAGGGCAATACGAGCAGTACTTC
CDR3: CASSPGTGQYEQYF

V: TRBV30
size: many
J: TRBJ2-1
D: -
DNA: TGTGCCTGGACTTGGGTCGGTGAGCAGTTCTTC
CDR3: CAWTWVGEQFF

V: TRBV27
size: few
J: TRBJ2-4
D: -
DNA: TGTGCCAGCACGGACAGACAAAACATTCAGTACTTC
CDR3: CASTDRQNIQYF

V: TRBV2
size: few
J: TRBJ1-3
D: -
DNA: TGTGCCAGCAGTCCGTCAGGGATAGAAATTGGAAACACCATATATTTT
CDR3: CASSPSGIEIGNTIYF

V: TRBV4-1
size: -
J: TRBJ1-2
D: TRBD1
DNA: TGCGCCAGCACTGCGGGACAGGGGGAAAACTATGGCTACACCTTC
CDR3: CASTAGQGENYGYTF

V: TRBV25-1
size: -
J: TRBJ1-1
D: -
DNA: TGTGCCAGCAGTGAAGGACACCAGAACACTGAAGCTTTCTTT
CDR3: CASSEGHQNTEAFF

V: TRBV29-1
size: few
J: TRBJ2-4
D: TRBD1
DNA: TGCAGCGGAGCTTCGACAGGGAACATTCAGTACTTC
CDR3: CSGASTGNIQYF

V: TRBV30
size: few
J: TRBJ2-3
D: TRBD1
DNA: TGTGCCTGGAGTGGGACAGGGGCGAATACGCAGTATTTT
CDR3: CAWSGTGANTQYF

V: TRBV10-3
size: few
J: TRBJ1-1
D: -
DNA: TGTGCCATCAGTGACCGCGGGACGGGACAGAACACTGAAGCTTTCTTT
CDR3: CAISDRGTGQNTEAFF

V: TRBV30
size: few
J: TRBJ1-4
D: -
DNA: TGTGCCTGGAGGGGTCGGGGCGATGAAAAACTGTTTTTT
CDR3: CAWRGRGDEKLFF

V: TRBV7-9
size: -
J: TRBJ2-7
D: -
DNA: TGTGCCAGCAGCTACTCTTCCCCCTACGAGCAGTACTTC
CDR3: CASSYSSPYEQYF

V: TRBV20-1
size: -
J: TRBJ2-3
D: -
DNA: TGCAGTGCTTATAGATCAGATACGCAGTATTTT
CDR3: CSAYRSDTQYF

V: TRBV28
size: -
J: TRBJ2-4
D: TRBD1
DNA: TGTGCCAGCAGGGGACAGGGCAAAAACATTCAGTACTTC
CDR3: CASRGQGKNIQYF

V: TRBV7-3
size: few
J: TRBJ2-3
D: TRBD1
DNA: TGTGCCAGCAGCTTAGGGACAGGGCCAGATACGCAGTATTTT
CDR3: CASSLGTGPDTQYF

V: TRBV9
size: few
J: TRBJ1-1
D: -
DNA: TGTGCCAGCAGCTCAAACCTTAAGACGAACACTGAAGCTTTCTTT
CDR3: CASSSNLKTNTEAFF

V: TRBV7-9
size: -
J: TRBJ1-1
D: -
DNA: TGTGCCAGCAGCTTTCCTATAGGGGCCGCTGAAGCTTTCTTT
CDR3: CASSFPIGAAEAFF

V: TRBV19
size: -
J: TRBJ1-2
D: TRBD1
DNA: TGTGCCAGTAGTACCAAGGGACAGGCCTATGGCTACACCTTC
CDR3: CASSTKGQAYGYTF

V: TRBV9
size: -
J: TRBJ2-1
D: TRBD1
DNA: TGTGCCAGCAGCGTAGCTTCACTTTGGGCAGGGGGTGTTAATGAGCAGTTCTTC
CDR3: CASSVASLWAGGVNEQFF

V: TRBV7-6
size: -
J: TRBJ2-3
D: TRBD2
DNA: TGTGCCAGCAGCCCCCGGGTAGCGGGGAGTACAGATACGCAGTATTTT
CDR3: CASSPRVAGSTDTQYF

V: TRBV6-6
size: -
J: TRBJ2-7
D: -
DNA: TGTGCCAGCAGTTACTCGATGGGCGACTACGAGCAGTACTTC
CDR3: CASSYSMGDYEQYF

V: TRBV19
size: -
J: TRBJ1-6
D: -
DNA: TGTGCCAGTAGTATTGAGACGGGGACCTCACCCCTCCACTTT
CDR3: CASSIETGTSPLHF

V: TRBV2
size: few
J: TRBJ1-5
D: TRBD1
DNA: TGTGCCAGCAGGGTAACAGGGGTGAATCAGCCCCAGCATTTT
CDR3: CASRVTGVNQPQHF

V: TRBV10-3
size: few
J: TRBJ1-5
D: -
DNA: TGTGCCATCAGTGAGTCAGGGATTAATCAGCCCCAGCATTTT
CDR3: CAISESGINQPQHF

V: TRBV27
size: -
J: TRBJ2-3
D: -
DNA: TGTGCCAGCAGACACACAGATACGCAGTATTTT
CDR3: CASRHTDTQYF

V: TRBV10-3
size: -
J: TRBJ1-2
D: -
DNA: TGTGCCATCAGTGAGTCGGGGGACCTCTATGGCTACACCTTC
CDR3: CAISESGDLYGYTF

V: TRBV30
size: few
J: TRBJ2-2
D: -
DNA: TGTGCCTGGAGTGCCGGGACTTTGCACACCGGGGAGCTGTTTTTT
CDR3: CAWSAGTLHTGELFF

V: TRBV29-1
size: -
J: TRBJ1-6
D: TRBD1
DNA: TGCAGCGTGGGGACAGGGAATTCACCCCTCCACTTT
CDR3: CSVGTGNSPLHF

V: TRBV10-3
size: -
J: TRBJ2-3
D: TRBD1
DNA: TGTGCCATCAGTGAAGCAGGGGGTAGCACAGATACGCAGTATTTT
CDR3: CAISEAGGSTDTQYF

V: TRBV6-5
size: -
J: TRBJ1-1
D: -
DNA: TGTGCCAGCAGCGCCGGGACATCGAACACTGAAGCTTTCTTT
CDR3: CASSAGTSNTEAFF

V: TRBV30
size: -
J: TRBJ1-2
D: -
DNA: TGTGCCTGGAGTGAAGACAGGTCCTATGGCTACACCTTC
CDR3: CAWSEDRSYGYTF

V: TRBV28
size: -
J: TRBJ1-4
D: TRBD1
DNA: TGTGCCAGTGGACAGGGCGTCGGCGAAAAACTGTTTTTT
CDR3: CASGQGVGEKLFF

V: TRBV6-5
size: few
J: TRBJ1-6
D: -
DNA: TGTGCCAGCAGTTACACAGGGCTCAATTCACCCCTCCACTTT
CDR3: CASSYTGLNSPLHF

V: TRBV5-1
size: few
J: TRBJ1-6
D: -
DNA: TGCGCCAGCAGCTTGGAAGTTGGGTTTGGATCACCCCTCCACTTT
CDR3: CASSLEVGFGSPLHF

V: TRBV30
size: few
J: TRBJ2-1
D: TRBD1
DNA: TGTGCCTCAAGGGGACAGGGCCCGTACAATGAGCAGTTCTTC
CDR3: CASRGQGPYNEQFF

V: TRBV7-8
size: -
J: TRBJ1-2
D: -
DNA: TGTGCCAGCAGCTTAGGTCAGGGAGGACGCGGCTACACCTTC
CDR3: CASSLGQGGRGYTF

V: TRBV10-3
size: -
J: TRBJ1-1
D: TRBD1
DNA: TGTGCCATCAGTGACTTGGACAGGGCCAACATTGAAGCTTTCTTT
CDR3: CAISDLDRANIEAFF

V: TRBV6-1
size: once
J: TRBJ1-2
D: -
DNA: TGTGCCAGCAGTCGAATCAGGGGCCTCTTAGGCTACACCTTC
CDR3: CASSRIRGLLGYTF